The T cell receptor beta chain under discussion was sequenced for a study of neoadjuvant nivolumab and ipilimumab in lung cancer. Profiled with immunoSEQ multiplex PCR; TCRdb holds only in-frame clones, not every one. The data hold approximately 13,000 clones, with around two thirds observed a single time. CDR3 length equals 13 residues. CDR1 and CDR2 (germline): SEHNR, FQNEAQ (reference sequence). After removal of 5 bases from V and 2 bases from J, the junction contained 1 base not matched to a gene. In its sample, this clone was seen a few times. This chain uses TRBV7-9 with TRBJ2-7; 9 positions match TRBD2. The sample in question was peripheral blood, obtained after neoadjuvant nivolumab, alone or with ipilimumab, at or shortly before surgery. This receptor was identified in an adult with non-small cell lung cancer. The CDR3 nucleotides read TGTGCCAGCAGCGGCGGGAGGGCCTACGAGCAGTACTTC. Protein product: CASSGGRAYEQYF.